The 25 T cell receptor beta chains below were found in one sample sequenced in a study of technical replicates of blood from several donors. Sequencing used immunoSEQ multiplex PCR; TCRdb keeps in-frame clones, though not all of them. The sample includes 8,700 or so clones, roughly 91% of them seen just once. The sample consisted of PBMCs. The receptors were sampled from a human donor in good health.

This clone was observed a single time. The CDR3 spells CASSYLSGKPGQQYF. CDR3 in DNA: TGTGCCAGCAGTTACCTCAGCGGGAAGCCTGGACAGCAGTACTTC. This chain links TRBV27 with TRBJ2-7, with 7 positions matching TRBD2. V dropped 4 bases and J dropped 8; count of bases not matched to a gene: 14. The V gene's germline CDR1 is MNHEY and CDR2 SMNVEV (reference sequence). This CDR3 contains 15 residues.

The chain combines TRBV28 with TRBJ2-7, with TRBD1 matching over 7 bases. The CDR3 loop spans 18 amino acids. Germline lookup yields CDR1 MDHEN and CDR2 SYDVKM. J was trimmed by 2 bases and V by 6 bases; bases with no gene match: 19. CDR3 sequence: CASSLLYARGKQTYEQYF. DNA for the CDR3: TGTGCCAGCAGCCTTCTCTATGCCAGGGGGAAACAAACCTACGAGCAGTACTTC.

The gene calls are TRBV9 and TRBJ2-2, with TRBD2 matching over 9 bases. This CDR3 is 15 amino acids long. Trimming at V came to 7 bases and at J to 4 bases, leaving 8 bases not matched to a gene. Germline V gene sequence: CDR1 SGDLS, CDR2 YYNGEE. This CDR3 reads CASSAAGGGTGELFF. The CDR3 DNA sequence: TGTGCCAGCTCCGCGGCGGGAGGGGGCACCGGGGAGCTGTTTTTT.

The chain joins TRBV30 to TRBJ1-2; 9 bases match TRBD1. The CDR3 totals 13 residues. With V trimmed by 0 bases and J by 4 bases, 0 bases remained unmatched. The germline CDR1 and CDR2 sequences are GTSNPN and SVGIG (reference sequence). CDR3 in DNA: TGTGCCTGGAGTGTACAGGGGGCCTATGGCTACACCTTC. Amino acids: CAWSVQGAYGYTF.

The chain uses TRBV6-4 and TRBJ2-5; 8 nucleotides align to TRBD2. This CDR3 region has 16 residues. Germline-derived CDR1 and CDR2 are MRHNA and SNTAGT. With V trimmed by 5 bases and J by 5 bases, 13 bases remained unmatched. CDR3 sequence: CASSPSLSAGAETQYF. In DNA, the CDR3 is TGTGCCAGCAGTCCGTCCCTCTCAGCGGGAGCCGAGACCCAGTACTTC.

This chain uses TRBV28 with TRBJ1-2, with D unclear. CDR1 and CDR2 from the germline V gene are MDHEN and SYDVKM. V was clipped by 7 bases and J by 1 base, with 13 bases between them. CDR3 length: 14 residues. CDR3 in DNA: TGTGCCAGCAAGCGTCCTTATTTTAACTATGGCTACACCTTC. Its protein is CASKRPYFNYGYTF.

The chain couples TRBV5-4 to TRBJ1-5; 9 nucleotides align to TRBD1. Germline CDR1 and CDR2: SGHNT and YYREEE (reference sequence). This CDR3 contains 19 residues. The junction had 14 bases not matched to a gene; V was cut back by 3 bases and J by 1 base. CDR3 region: CASSCRAGTGYRSNQPQHF. The CDR3 DNA reads as TGTGCCAGCAGCTGCAGGGCCGGGACAGGGTATCGGAGCAATCAGCCCCAGCATTTT.

This clone was observed a handful of times. The V gene is TRBV7-2, the J gene TRBJ2-1, with 10 nucleotides matching TRBD1. Germline CDR1 is SGHTA and CDR2 is FQGNSA. The V and J ends lost 6 bases and 4 bases, in that order; junction bases with no gene match: 6. The length of the CDR3 is 15 residues. The CDR3 DNA reads as TGTGCCAGCAGAATCCTGGGACAGGGGTACAATGAGCAGTTCTTC. It translates to CASRILGQGYNEQFF. Drawing the rest from reference TRBV7-2 and TRBJ2-1, the complete variable domain is GAGVSQSPSNKVTEKGKDVELRCDPISGHTALYWYRQSLGQGLEFLIYFQGNSAPDKSGLPSDRFSAERTGGSVSTLTIQRTQQEDSAVYLCASRILGQGYNEQFFGPGTRLTVL.

The chain employs TRBV2 and TRBJ2-3, with D possibly matching TRBD1 (5 bases). Germline V lookup: CDR1 SNHLY, CDR2 FYNNEI. The CDR3 extends over 14 amino acids. Trimming cost V 9 bases and J 0 bases, with 13 bases left between them. This CDR3 is CASLTALSTDTQYF. The CDR3 coding sequence is TGTGCCAGTCTGACAGCATTAAGCACAGATACGCAGTATTTT.

This chain connects TRBV7-9 to TRBJ2-5; TRBD2 matches at 7 bases. Trimming cost V 5 bases and J 5 bases; bases outside gene matches: 2. The CDR3 loop spans 12 amino acids. CDR1 and CDR2 (germline): SEHNR, FQNEAQ (reference sequence). CDR3 protein: CASSQGGETQYF. The DNA of the CDR3 is TGTGCCAGCAGCCAGGGAGGGGAGACCCAGTACTTC.

The genes are TRBV27 and TRBJ2-2; TRBD1 agrees at 7 bases. The CDR3 extends over 16 amino acids. V lost 0 bases and J lost 6; bases outside the gene matches: 7. Germline assignment: CDR1 MNHEY and CDR2 SMNVEV (reference sequence). Written as DNA, the CDR3 is TGTGCCAGCAGTTTATCCCCAGGGGGTGTCCCCGGGGAGCTGTTTTTT. Its protein product is CASSLSPGGVPGELFF.

The chain couples TRBV10-3 to TRBJ2-1; 11 bases match TRBD2. Germline-derived CDR1 and CDR2 are ENHRY and SYGVKD. The CDR3 runs 18 residues. After removal of 5 bases from V and 0 bases from J, the junction contained 9 bases not matched to a gene. In DNA, the CDR3 is TGTGCCATCAGTTCAACTAGCGGGAGTCCACGCTCCTACAATGAGCAGTTCTTC. Encoded protein: CAISSTSGSPRSYNEQFF.

This clone was seen only once. The chain joins TRBV5-1 to TRBJ2-3; D remains ambiguous. V was trimmed by 0 bases and J by 0 bases, leaving 11 bases between them. The germline V gene encodes CDR1 SGHRS and CDR2 YFSETQ. CDR3 length: 16 amino acids. CDR3 region: CASSLGTASSTDTQYF. The CDR3 DNA sequence: TGCGCCAGCAGCTTGGGTACAGCATCTAGCACAGATACGCAGTATTTT.

V and J are TRBV2 and TRBJ1-1, with D tentatively TRBD1 (6 bases). Trimming left V 6 bases short and J 0 bases short, with 8 bases between. CDR1 is SNHLY, CDR2 FYNNEI, per germline. CDR3 length: 13 residues. CDR3 loop: CASRQGVNTEAFF. CDR3 sequence (DNA): TGTGCCAGCAGACAGGGTGTGAACACTGAAGCTTTCTTT.

The genes are TRBV7-9 and TRBJ2-1; no firm D call. The CDR3 extends over 13 amino acids. V lost 1 base, J lost 5 bases, and 6 bases lay in between. Germline-derived CDR1 and CDR2 are SEHNR and FQNEAQ (reference sequence). This CDR3 reads CASSLVTNNEQFF. DNA of the CDR3: TGTGCCAGCAGCTTAGTAACTAACAATGAGCAGTTCTTC. Supplemented by reference TRBV7-9 and TRBJ2-1, the full variable domain reads DTGVSQNPRHKITKRGQNVTFRCDPISEHNRLYWYRQTLGQGPEFLTYFQNEAQLEKSRLLSDRFSAERPKGSFSTLEIQRTEQGDSAMYLCASSLVTNNEQFFGPGTRLTVL.

The J gene is TRBJ2-5, the V gene TRBV19, with 10 positions matching TRBD2. The CDR3 is 16 amino acids. Germline CDR1 reads LNHDA; CDR2 reads SQIVND (reference sequence). Trimming at V came to 0 bases and at J to 6 bases, leaving 7 bases not matched to a gene. CDR3 amino acids: CASSIDPAGGVQTQYF. CDR3 coding DNA: TGTGCCAGTAGTATAGACCCAGCGGGAGGGGTCCAGACCCAGTACTTC.

This sequence joins TRBV2 and TRBJ2-7, with a tentative D call TRBD1 (6 bases). CDR1 and CDR2 from the germline V gene are SNHLY and FYNNEI. The ends were cut back, 8 bases at V and 2 bases at J, with 10 bases in the middle. There are 12 residues in the CDR3. This CDR3 is CASYRAAYEQYF. In DNA, the CDR3 is TGTGCCAGCTACAGGGCCGCCTACGAGCAGTACTTC.

This chain joins TRBV28 and TRBJ2-7; 9 bases line up with TRBD1. The CDR3 is 13 amino acids. V was pared by 4 bases and J by 5 bases, with 3 bases of the junction left unmatched. In germline, CDR1 is MDHEN, CDR2 SYDVKM. The CDR3 DNA reads TGTGCCAGCAGTTCCCGGACAGGGGACGAGCAGTACTTC. Translating it yields CASSSRTGDEQYF.

The chain recombines TRBV27 with TRBJ1-1; D gene unclear. Germline loops: CDR1 MNHEY, CDR2 SMNVEV (reference sequence). V lost 3 bases to trimming and J lost 1 base, with 6 bases between them. The CDR3 consists of 13 residues. The CDR3 DNA follows: TGTGCCAGCAGTTTTATAGAGAACACTGAAGCTTTCTTT. It translates to CASSFIENTEAFF.

The chain is built from TRBV28 and TRBJ2-7; 8 bases align to TRBD2. This CDR3 spans 15 amino acids. Germline trimming cut 5 bases from V and 2 bases from J; bases unmatched to any gene: 8. The germline V gene encodes CDR1 MDHEN and CDR2 SYDVKM. CDR3 in DNA: TGTGCCAGCAGTATTAGCAGCGGGGGAGCCTACGAGCAGTACTTC. Translation gives CASSISSGGAYEQYF.

CDR3 nucleotide sequence: TGTGCCAGCAGTGGAACCCCGGGACAGGCGAACACTGAAGCTTTCTTT. It is translated as CASSGTPGQANTEAFF. J is TRBJ1-1 and V is TRBV6-1; 8 nucleotides line up with TRBD1. From germline, CDR1 is MNHNS and CDR2 SASEGT. The CDR3 runs 16 residues. The V gene end was trimmed by 4 bases and the J gene end by 1 base; junction bases not matched to a gene: 8.

The chain employs TRBV7-8 and TRBJ2-1; 7 bases map to TRBD2. CDR1 SGHVS and CDR2 FQNEAQ come from the germline V gene. Germline trimming cut 0 bases from V and 2 bases from J; bases unmatched to any gene: 1. The CDR3 extends over 15 amino acids. DNA for the CDR3: TGTGCCAGCAGCTTAGCGGGACTACCCTACAATGAGCAGTTCTTC. It yields the protein CASSLAGLPYNEQFF.

This CDR3 reads CASSEAQLAVTGELFF. The CDR3 DNA reads TGTGCCAGCAGTGAAGCCCAGCTAGCGGTCACCGGGGAGCTGTTTTTT. The chain has TRBV6-1 and TRBJ2-2; 7 nucleotides agree with TRBD2. The CDR3 covers 16 residues. The ends lost 0 bases at V and 4 bases at J; junction bases unmatched: 5. CDR1 is MNHNS and CDR2 is SASEGT in the germline V gene.

This clone occurred once. This chain joins TRBV5-1 and TRBJ2-1; 12 nucleotides agree with TRBD2. The CDR3 extends over 17 amino acids. Unmatched junction bases numbered 8, after V lost 0 bases and J lost 7 bases. The germline V gene has CDR1 SGHRS and CDR2 YFSETQ. The CDR3 sequence is CASSLGLAGGPSNEQFF. CDR3 DNA: TGCGCCAGCAGCTTGGGGCTAGCGGGAGGGCCGTCAAATGAGCAGTTCTTC.

V usage is TRBV27 and J usage is TRBJ2-5; D may be TRBD1 (6 bases). There are 11 residues in the CDR3. Germline CDR1 is MNHEY and CDR2 is SMNVEV (reference sequence). Trimming took 9 bases from V and 7 from J, leaving 12 bases between them. CDR3 DNA sequence: TGTGCCAGTGGGCGAGGGGGGACCCAGTACTTC. Translating gives CASGRGGTQYF.